This T cell receptor beta chain emerged from a study of blood T cell repertoires in COVID-19. Sequencing used immunoSEQ multiplex PCR; TCRdb keeps in-frame clones, though not all of them. The table has fewer than 400,000 clones, roughly nine tenths seen once. CDR1 is MNHEY, CDR2 SMNVEV, per germline (reference sequence). Trimming shortened V by 6 bases and J by 0 bases, and 11 bases separated the two germline ends. The CDR3 runs to 14 residues. This chain joins TRBV27 and TRBJ1-1; D is perhaps TRBD1 (6 bases). The sequencing sample was made of PBMCs or T cells enriched from blood (not recorded which). The receptor's source is a man in his fifties or sixties who had recovered from COVID-19. CDR3 nucleotide sequence: TGTGCCAGCAGCCCCGGACAGCTGAACACTGAAGCTTTCTTT. Protein sequence: CASSPGQLNTEAFF.